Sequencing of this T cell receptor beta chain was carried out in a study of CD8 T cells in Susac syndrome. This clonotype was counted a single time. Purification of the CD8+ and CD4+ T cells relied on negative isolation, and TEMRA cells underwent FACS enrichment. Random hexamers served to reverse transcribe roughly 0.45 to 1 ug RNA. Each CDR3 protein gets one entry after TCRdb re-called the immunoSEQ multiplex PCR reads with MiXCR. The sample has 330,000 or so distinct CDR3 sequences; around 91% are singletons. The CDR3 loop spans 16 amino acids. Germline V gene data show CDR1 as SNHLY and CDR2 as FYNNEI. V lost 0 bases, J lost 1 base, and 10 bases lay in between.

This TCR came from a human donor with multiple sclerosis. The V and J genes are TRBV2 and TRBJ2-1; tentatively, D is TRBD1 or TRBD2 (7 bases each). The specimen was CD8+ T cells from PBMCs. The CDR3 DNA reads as TGTGCCAGCAGTGAAGCGCAGGGGGGGTCCTACAATGAGCAGTTCTTC. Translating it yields CASSEAQGGSYNEQFF.